Following are 10 T cell receptor beta chains from one sample sequenced in a study of spatial heterogeneity in lung cancer. TCRdb fed the 5' RACE reads into MiXCR, producing one record per CDR3 protein. The data hold about 38,000 distinct CDR3 sequences, with 7.5% observed a single time. The sample's time point: sample taken at primary tumor resection. This specimen consisted of PBMCs, obtained at surgery. The receptors derive from a male donor with early-stage non-small cell lung cancer.

This clonotype was seen only a few times. The gene calls are TRBV5-1 and TRBJ2-5; D perhaps matches TRBD1 (6 bases). There are 15 residues in the CDR3. Trimming removed 5 bases from V and 2 bases from J, with 16 bases in between. In germline, CDR1 is SGHRS, CDR2 YFSETQ. CDR3 sequence reads: CASRTGQGVQETQYF. The CDR3 DNA reads TGCGCCAGCAGGACGGGACAAGGGGTTCAAGAGACCCAGTACTTC.

There are many counts of this clonotype. This sequence joins TRBV29-1 and TRBJ2-2; 8 bases are a match to TRBD1. After removal of 4 bases from V and 6 bases from J, the junction contained 13 bases not matched to a gene. The CDR3 sequence is 16 residues long. The germline V gene has CDR1 SQVTM and CDR2 ANQGSEA. The CDR3 protein is CSVAARGHPSPGELFF. CDR3 in DNA: TGCAGCGTTGCGGCCAGGGGGCATCCGTCCCCCGGGGAGCTGTTTTTT.

This clonotype showed up many times. The rearrangement joins TRBV6-2 or TRBV6-3 to TRBJ1-5; D is undetermined. Germline CDR1 reads MNHEY; CDR2 reads SVGEGT. Trimming took 7 bases from V and 6 from J, leaving 10 bases between them. This CDR3 contains 12 residues. DNA of the CDR3: TGTGCCAGCAAATTGGGTGGTCAGCCCCAGCATTTT. Its protein is CASKLGGQPQHF.

This clonotype was found a few times. The rearrangement joins TRBV20-1 to TRBJ2-5, with TRBD1 as a possible D gene (6 bases). The CDR3 extends over 14 amino acids. Trimming stripped 6 bases from V and 5 bases from J, with 19 bases between. CDR1 is DFQATT and CDR2 is SNEGSKA in the germline V gene (reference sequence). CDR3 nucleotides: TGCAGTGCGGAAAAAGGGCAGGGGCAGGAGACCCAGTACTTC. It codes for CSAEKGQGQETQYF.

This clonotype was seen repeatedly, ten times or more. This chain connects TRBV6-2 or TRBV6-3 to TRBJ2-2; 9 nucleotides line up with TRBD1. Trimming cost V 2 bases and J 5 bases; bases outside gene matches: 9. The CDR3 extends over 17 amino acids. The germline gives CDR1 MNHEY, CDR2 SVGEGT. The CDR3 coding sequence is TGTGCCAGCAGTTACAAGGGACAGGGCCTCAGGACCGGGGAGCTGTTTTTT. Residues: CASSYKGQGLRTGELFF.

This clonotype was observed many times. The chain carries TRBV12-3 or TRBV12-4 and TRBJ2-7, with D perhaps TRBD1 (5 bases). V was trimmed by 3 bases and J by 3 bases, leaving 9 bases between them. The CDR3 sequence is 13 residues long. The CDR3 sequence: CASSFPGYYEQYF. CDR3 bases: TGTGCCAGCAGTTTCCCAGGGTACTACGAGCAGTACTTC.

The genes are TRBV30 and TRBJ1-1; D may be TRBD1 (6 bases). Trimming cost V 0 bases and J 6 bases, with 17 bases left between them. The CDR3 has 15 residues. Germline V CDR1 and CDR2: GTSNPN, SVGIG (reference sequence). In DNA, the CDR3 is TGTGCCTGGAGTGTACGACAGGCCCGACAACCTGAAGCTTTCTTT. As protein: CAWSVRQARQPEAFF. Complete variable domain (other parts from reference TRBV30 and TRBJ1-1): SQTIHQWPATLVQPVGSPLSLECTVEGTSNPNLYWYRQAAGRGLQLLFYSVGIGQISSEVPQNLSASRPQDRQFILSSKKLLLSDSGFYLCAWSVRQARQPEAFFGQGTRLTVV.

This clonotype was observed at least ten times. This rearrangement joins TRBV12-3 or TRBV12-4 to TRBJ1-2; D is undetermined. V lost 1 base, J lost 2 bases, and 5 bases lay in between. This CDR3 comprises 13 residues. DNA for the CDR3: TGTGCCAGCAGTTTAGAACAAAACTATGGCTACACCTTC. Translated, it gives CASSLEQNYGYTF.

This clonotype showed up many times. CDR3 in DNA: TGTGCCAGCATTCTGAGTGGGACTTCGCTTGGCTACACCTTC. Translation: CASILSGTSLGYTF. The chain is built from TRBV2 and TRBJ1-2; maybe TRBD1 (5 bases). The CDR3 extends over 14 amino acids. Germline CDR1 and CDR2: SNHLY and FYNNEI. Trimming removed 7 bases from V and 7 bases from J, with 19 bases in between.

This chain links TRBV29-1 with TRBJ2-1; D not certain. CDR1 SQVTM and CDR2 ANQGSEA come from the germline V gene. V dropped 4 bases and J dropped 0 bases, with 7 bases sitting between them. The CDR3 runs 13 residues. CDR3 sequence (DNA): TGCAGCGTTGCCACAAGCTCCTACAATGAGCAGTTCTTC. Translating it yields CSVATSSYNEQFF.